This T cell receptor beta chain derives from a study of T cell responses to AZD1222 COVID-19 vaccine. On the study more broadly: Both about-4-week and about-12-week second-dose recipients were combined. Study-level results: Nearly half of spike-specific TCRs reportedly target variant regions that are unmutated in the B.1.351 and B.1.1.7 variants.

The CDR3 is made up of 16 amino acids. Trimming stripped 0 bases from V and 7 bases from J, with 14 bases between. Germline values: CDR1 SGHRS, CDR2 YFSETQ. Clones were read by immunoSEQ multiplex PCR, and TCRdb kept only the in-frame ones, dropping some. The sample contains about 180,000 clones, around 91% of which appear only once. To note about this clone: Its cognate antigen is unknown.

This clonotype was obtained from an adult in good health. The sample was peripheral blood, taken on day 0 of AZD1222 vaccination. The J gene is TRBJ1-6, the V gene TRBV5-1; D is unclear. Here the CDR3 DNA reads TGCGCCAGCAGCTTGGGGCCCATGGACGGGAATTCACCCCTCCACTTT. Protein product: CASSLGPMDGNSPLHF.